Presented here are 4 T cell receptor beta chains from one specimen sequenced in a study of CD8+ T cells in alopecia areata. Treatment: oral pan-JAK inhibitor, 5-10 mg twice daily. RNA, once extracted, was reverse transcribed into cDNA for use as the sequencing template. Sequencing was performed with immunoSEQ multiplex PCR; in TCRdb, only in-frame clones are kept and a portion is missing. Of approximately 100,000 clones in the sample, 70% to 90% were seen once. The source was CD8+ T cells sorted from blood, collected between weeks 30 and 35, from a patient treated with tofacitinib. The source of these receptors is a human donor with alopecia areata.

V is TRBV23-1 and J is TRBJ2-7; TRBD1 matches at 9 bases. TRBV23-1 is an ORF, with its function uncertain. There are 15 residues in the CDR3. Unmatched junction bases numbered 7, after V lost 2 bases and J lost 5 bases. CDR3 residues: CASSQAGTGWHEQYF. The CDR3 DNA is TGCGCCAGCAGTCAAGCCGGGACAGGGTGGCACGAGCAGTACTTC.

This chain connects TRBV6-6 to TRBJ2-7; D is unclear. Trimming stripped 2 bases from V and 5 bases from J, with 10 bases between. This CDR3 contains 13 residues. Looked up from germline, CDR1 is MNHNY and CDR2 is SVGAGI (reference sequence). CDR3 residues: CASSYLAGHEQYF. The CDR3, as DNA: TGTGCCAGCAGTTACCTCGCCGGCCACGAGCAGTACTTC.

V gene TRBV7-9 combines with J gene TRBJ2-1; D perhaps matches TRBD2 (6 bases). V lost 5 bases and J lost 7, with 18 bases in between. The CDR3 contains 15 residues. CDR1 SEHNR and CDR2 FQNEAQ come from the germline V gene (reference sequence). CDR3 in DNA: TGTGCCAGCAGCCTCCCAGTCACCGCGGGGAATGAGCAGTTCTTC. Translated: CASSLPVTAGNEQFF.

This clone was counted a few times. The chain recombines TRBV6-4 with TRBJ2-2, with 9 nucleotides matching TRBD2. The CDR3 is 14 amino acids. Trimming removed 10 bases from V and 2 bases from J; junction bases left unmatched: 5. Germline CDR1 is MRHNA and CDR2 is SNTAGT. The CDR3 spells CATEAGGNTGELFF. CDR3 coding DNA: TGTGCCACCGAAGCGGGAGGTAACACCGGGGAGCTGTTTTTT.